Listed below are T cell receptor beta chains from one sample, sequenced in a study of cytomegalovirus exposure and HLA in healthy donors. Repertoires were generated with immunoSEQ multiplex PCR, while TCRdb's copy carries only in-frame clones and drops some. The sample lists 150,000 to 200,000 clones, approximately 88% occurring once. Sequencing used PBMCs. The receptors stem from a boy aged 5-17 years in good health and CMV-seronegative. Both conserved end residues are part of each CDR3. Fields, in order: clone size, D gene, J gene, V gene, CDR3 DNA, CDR3 protein. A D gene is named only where the DNA matches it firmly. The size of a clone is reported for some rows only, either as once, few or many, or as a class for expanded clones.

NA,TRBD1,TRBJ1-1,TRBV11-3,TGTGCCAGCAGCGCCCGGACAGGGTGGGAAGCTTTCTTT,CASSARTGWEAFF
NA,NA,TRBJ1-5,TRBV29-1,TGCAGCGTTGCGGCAGGGCCGAATCAGCCCCAGCATTTT,CSVAAGPNQPQHF
NA,NA,TRBJ2-2,TRBV6-1,TGCGCTAGGAGGGACAGAGACACCGGGGAGCTGTTTTTT,CARRDRDTGELFF
NA,TRBD1,TRBJ1-6,TRBV7-6,TGTGCCAGCAGCTTAGGGCCGGGGGGGACAGAGTATAATTCACCCCTCCACTTT,CASSLGPGGTEYNSPLHF
NA,NA,TRBJ1-2,TRBV28,TGTGCCAGCAGAAGCAATCATCGGGGCTACACCTTC,CASRSNHRGYTF
NA,TRBD2,TRBJ2-3,TRBV2,TGTGCCAGCAGTGAAGGCGGGACTAGCAGAGATACGCAGTATTTT,CASSEGGTSRDTQYF
NA,NA,TRBJ1-1,TRBV29-1,TGCAGCGTTCTCTTGGGGCGTATTGAAGCTTTCTTT,CSVLLGRIEAFF
once,NA,TRBJ2-1,TRBV18,TGTGCCAGCTCACCTTGGGGCGGGAACTCCTACAATGAGCAGTTCTTC,CASSPWGGNSYNEQFF
few,NA,TRBJ1-5,TRBV6-6,TGTGCCAGCAGTTACCTCGGCAGGGACCAGCATTTT,CASSYLGRDQHF
NA,TRBD1,TRBJ1-2,TRBV4-1,TGCGCCAGCAGCCAAGGAGACAGGGCTGGCTATGGCTACACCTTC,CASSQGDRAGYGYTF
NA,TRBD2,TRBJ2-3,TRBV4-2,TGTGCCAGCAGCCAAGAGCGGGAGGGCCCAGATACGCAGTATTTT,CASSQEREGPDTQYF
NA,TRBD2,TRBJ2-1,TRBV5-1,TGCGCCAGCAGTAGGCCTAGCGGGAGCAATGAGCAGTTCTTC,CASSRPSGSNEQFF
NA,TRBD2,TRBJ2-5,TRBV27,TGTGCCAGCAGTTCAGAGGGGACTAGCGGACAGACCCAGTACTTC,CASSSEGTSGQTQYF
NA,TRBD1,TRBJ2-5,TRBV6-1,TGTGCCGGCGCCGGGACAGGCAACCTCCAAGAGACCCAGTACTTC,CAGAGTGNLQETQYF
NA,NA,TRBJ2-2,TRBV11-2,TGTGCCAGCAGCTTTTCGGACATCACCGGGGAGCTGTTTTTT,CASSFSDITGELFF
NA,NA,TRBJ2-1,TRBV4-3,TGCGCCAGCAGCCCGGGCAGGGGTTCCTACAATGAGCAGTTCTTC,CASSPGRGSYNEQFF
NA,NA,TRBJ1-2,TRBV14,TGTGCCAGCAGCCAAATGGACGGGATCTATGGCTACACCTTC,CASSQMDGIYGYTF
NA,NA,TRBJ1-1,TRBV7-8,TGTGCCAGCAGCTTCGGTACTCCTTATTCGTTCTTT,CASSFGTPYSFF